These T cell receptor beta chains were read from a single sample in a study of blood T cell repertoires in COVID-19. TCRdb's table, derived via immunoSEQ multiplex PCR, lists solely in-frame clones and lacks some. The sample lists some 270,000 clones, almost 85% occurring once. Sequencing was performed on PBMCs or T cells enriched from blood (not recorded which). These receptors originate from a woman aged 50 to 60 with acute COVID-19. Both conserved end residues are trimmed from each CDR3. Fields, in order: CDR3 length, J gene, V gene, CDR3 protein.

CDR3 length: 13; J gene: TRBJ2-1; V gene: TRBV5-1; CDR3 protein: ASSLDGQGGDEQF
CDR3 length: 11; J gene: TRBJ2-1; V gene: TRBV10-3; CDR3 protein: ATFRDRSNEQF
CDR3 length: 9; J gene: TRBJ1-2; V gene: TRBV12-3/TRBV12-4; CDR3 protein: ASSLGDGYT
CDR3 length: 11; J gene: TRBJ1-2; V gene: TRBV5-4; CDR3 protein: ASSTDRVGGYT
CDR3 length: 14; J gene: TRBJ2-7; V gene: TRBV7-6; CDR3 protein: ASSSAEAGTSYEQY
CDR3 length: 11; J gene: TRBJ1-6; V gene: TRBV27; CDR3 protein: AVRGVYNSPLH
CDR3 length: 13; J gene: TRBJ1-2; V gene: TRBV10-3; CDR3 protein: ATSPPGQGTNGYT
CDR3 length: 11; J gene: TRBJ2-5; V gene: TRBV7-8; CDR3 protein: AGMGAAQETQY
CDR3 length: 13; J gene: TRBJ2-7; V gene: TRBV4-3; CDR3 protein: ASSRTSGGSYEQY
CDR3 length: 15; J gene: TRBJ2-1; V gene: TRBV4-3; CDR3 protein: ASSQAPLAGGRGEQF
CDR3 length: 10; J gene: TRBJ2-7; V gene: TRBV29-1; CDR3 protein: SVGSTPYEQY
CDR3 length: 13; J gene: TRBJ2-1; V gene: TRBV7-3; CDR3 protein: ASSLTGVYFNEQF
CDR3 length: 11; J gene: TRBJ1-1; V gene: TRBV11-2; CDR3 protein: ASSLGPATEAF
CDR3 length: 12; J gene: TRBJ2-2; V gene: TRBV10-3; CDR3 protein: AISVEGATGELF
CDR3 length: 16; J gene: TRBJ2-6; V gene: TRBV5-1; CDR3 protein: ASSRTGGAIVGANVLT
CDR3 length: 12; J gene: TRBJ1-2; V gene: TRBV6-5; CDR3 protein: ASSLGQYRDGYT
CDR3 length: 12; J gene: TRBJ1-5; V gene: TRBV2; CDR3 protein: ASSDRGGGQPQH
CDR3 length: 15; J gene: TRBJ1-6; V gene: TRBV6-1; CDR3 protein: ASSENIATGRNSPLH